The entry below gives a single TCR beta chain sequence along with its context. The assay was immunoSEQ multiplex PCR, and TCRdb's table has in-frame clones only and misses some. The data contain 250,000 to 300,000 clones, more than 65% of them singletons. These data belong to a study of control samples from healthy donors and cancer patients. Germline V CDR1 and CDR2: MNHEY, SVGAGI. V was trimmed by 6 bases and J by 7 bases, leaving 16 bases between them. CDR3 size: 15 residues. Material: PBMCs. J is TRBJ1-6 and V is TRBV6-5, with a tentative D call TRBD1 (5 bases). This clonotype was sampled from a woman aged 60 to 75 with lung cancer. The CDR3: CASSGPTGGNSPLHF. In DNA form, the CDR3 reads TGTGCCAGCAGCGGACCTACGGGGGGAAATTCACCCCTCCACTTT.